The sequence of this T cell receptor (beta chain) was determined in a study of graft-versus-host responses after intestinal transplantation. Study-wide background: Among the recipients, all got anti-thymocyte globulin induction and then tacrolimus and steroids for approximately 3 years.

The study's findings and limits: Individuals who had graft-donor T cell macrochimerism had allografts that showed high graft-versus-host to host-versus-graft clonal ratios. GvH clones turned up in recipient marrow; some had shown up first in ileum or blood. Peak levels of circulating GvH clones tracked with early post-transplant HvG declines.

About this clone: Its matching antigen is unknown.

The CDR3 extends over 13 amino acids. The V and J ends lost 3 bases and 6 bases, in that order; junction bases with no gene match: 3. Germline values: CDR1 SGHRS, CDR2 YFSETQ. Clones were sequenced by immunoSEQ multiplex PCR, and TCRdb holds only the in-frame ones, with some missing. The repertoire holds 40,000 to 55,000 clones, with 75% to 95% as singletons. The sequence derives from a human patient who received an intestinal transplant, so some T cells may come from the graft donor. The chain links TRBV5-1 to TRBJ2-1, with 7 nucleotides matching TRBD1. Sequenced material: PBMCs, taken 524 days after transplant. CDR3 protein: CASSSWTGNEQFF. DNA for the CDR3: TGCGCCAGCAGCTCATGGACAGGCAATGAGCAGTTCTTC.